A single sample is the source of the 27 T cell receptor beta chains below, sequenced in a study of CD8 T cells in ankylosing spondylitis. Each CDR3 protein gets one entry after TCRdb re-called the 5' RACE reads with MiXCR. Of about 360,000 distinct CDR3 sequences in the sample, 20% were seen once. Sequencing used blood, either unsorted or a sorted T cell fraction (not recorded which). These receptors all stem from a male donor with ankylosing spondylitis or in good health (not recorded which).

The rearrangement links TRBV29-1 to TRBJ2-7, with D possibly being TRBD1 (6 bases). The CDR3 extends over 14 amino acids. Germline V gives CDR1 SQVTM, CDR2 ANQGSEA. V lost 4 bases and J lost 1, with 14 bases in between. The CDR3 bases are TGCAGCGTTGCGGGGACACCGGGTTCCTACGAGCAGTACTTC. Translation: CSVAGTPGSYEQYF.

This sequence joins TRBV7-6 and TRBJ1-2; D not resolved. The CDR3 spans 13 residues. V was shortened by 0 bases and J by 4 bases, with 6 bases between the two germline ends. Germline CDR1 SGHVS, CDR2 FNYEAQ. CDR3 protein: CASSLATGYGYTF. For the CDR3, the DNA is TGTGCCAGCAGCTTAGCGACCGGCTATGGCTACACCTTC.

CDR3 sequence (DNA): TGTGCCAGCAGCTCATTATTAGGGGGCCGCTCACCCCTCCACTTT. It encodes CASSSLLGGRSPLHF. V usage is TRBV7-2 and J usage is TRBJ1-6; 7 positions agree with TRBD1. The junction had 10 bases not matched to a gene; V was cut back by 4 bases and J by 10 bases. This CDR3 is 15 amino acids long. Germline lookup yields CDR1 SGHTA and CDR2 FQGNSA.

This clonotype was seen a handful of times. The chain recombines TRBV4-1 with TRBJ2-7; D possibly corresponds to TRBD1 (6 bases). The CDR3 is 15 residues long. Per the germline V gene, CDR1 is MGHRA and CDR2 is YSYEKL. Trimming removed 0 bases at V and 3 bases at J, with 12 bases between. The CDR3 loop is CASSQDDRIDYEQYF. CDR3 sequence (DNA): TGCGCCAGCAGCCAAGATGACAGGATAGACTACGAGCAGTACTTC.

The V gene is TRBV29-1, the J gene TRBJ2-1, with TRBD2 as a possible D gene (5 bases). Between the trimmed V and J ends, which lost 7 bases and 8 bases, there was a span of 21 bases. CDR3 length: 14 residues. Germline V gene lookup returns CDR1 SQVTM and CDR2 ANQGSEA. The CDR3, as DNA: TGCAGCGCCACTTTACCCATCCCCGGGGATGAGCAGTTCTTC. Protein product: CSATLPIPGDEQFF.

This clonotype was detected a few times. The chain is built from TRBV6-4 and TRBJ1-6; D is unresolved. V was shortened by 6 bases and J by 13 bases, with 7 bases between the two germline ends. Germline V gene data show CDR1 as MRHNA and CDR2 as SNTAGT. CDR3 size: 10 residues. CDR3 loop: CASRSPPLHF. CDR3 nucleotide sequence: TGTGCCAGCAGGAGTCCTCCCCTCCACTTT.

This clonotype was counted only a few times. The V call is TRBV9, the J call TRBJ2-1, with TRBD2 matching over 8 bases. The CDR3 spans 16 residues. V lost 4 bases to trimming and J lost 7 bases; unmatched junction nucleotides: 13. Per germline, CDR1 SGDLS and CDR2 YYNGEE. In DNA form, the CDR3 reads TGTGCCAGCAGCTGGATCGGGGGGGCCGAGTTGAATGAGCAGTTCTTC. Protein product: CASSWIGGAELNEQFF.

CDR3 protein: CAISLPQQGLFTDYNEQFF. Here the CDR3 DNA reads TGTGCCATCAGTCTCCCCCAACAGGGTTTATTCACAGATTACAATGAGCAGTTCTTC. The V and J genes are TRBV10-3 and TRBJ2-1; tentatively, D is TRBD1 (6 bases). The CDR3 covers 19 residues. Germline CDR1 is ENHRY and CDR2 is SYGVKD. V shed 5 bases and J shed 4 bases, with 27 bases lying between them.

Of note for this clonotype: An end of the junction differs from the germline gene, which may be a read error. The V and J genes are TRBV27 and TRBJ2-7; D remains unclear. Germline lookup yields CDR1 MNHEY and CDR2 SMNVEV (reference sequence). The CDR3 runs to 13 residues. This CDR3 is CASSLSASYEQYF. CDR3 nucleotides: TGTGCCAGCAGCTTATCTGCTTCCTACGAGCAGTACTTC.

Only a few counts were recorded for this clonotype. This chain joins TRBV12-3 or TRBV12-4 and TRBJ2-5; TRBD1 might be the D (6 bases). CDR3 length: 14 residues. V was cut by 4 bases and J by 9 bases, with 18 bases left in between. The DNA for the CDR3 is TGTGCCAGCAGTTCGGCCCGACCGCCAGGGGCCCAGTACTTC. The encoded protein is CASSSARPPGAQYF.

This chain links TRBV9 with TRBJ2-3; possibly TRBD2 for D (7 bases). Trimming stripped 0 bases from V and 5 bases from J, with 13 bases between. CDR1 is SGDLS, CDR2 YYNGEE, per germline. The length of the CDR3 is 15 residues. DNA of the CDR3: TGTGCCAGCAGCGTAGCGGGGGGCGAGGTAGATACGCAGTATTTT. It encodes CASSVAGGEVDTQYF.

The chain links TRBV2 to TRBJ2-7; D is uncertain. Trimming left V 2 bases short and J 3 bases short, with 5 bases between. The length of the CDR3 is 12 residues. The germline V gene encodes CDR1 SNHLY and CDR2 FYNNEI. CDR3: CASSESVYEQYF. CDR3 DNA sequence: TGTGCCAGCAGTGAATCCGTCTACGAGCAGTACTTC.

This rearrangement joins TRBV12-3 or TRBV12-4 to TRBJ1-1, with 7 positions matching TRBD1. This CDR3 has 14 residues. Trimming cost V 6 bases and J 0 bases; bases outside gene matches: 4. The CDR3 bases are TGTGCCAGCAGCATGACAGGGATGAACACTGAAGCTTTCTTT. Amino acids: CASSMTGMNTEAFF.

This sequence joins TRBV4-1 and TRBJ2-7, with TRBD1 identical over 9 bases. The CDR3 sequence is 16 residues long. The junction had 9 bases not matched to a gene; V was cut back by 1 base and J by 5 bases. Germline CDR1 is MGHRA and CDR2 is YSYEKL. CDR3 coding DNA: TGCGCCAGCAGCCAAGTGCCCGGGACAGGGTTCAACGAGCAGTACTTC. Translated: CASSQVPGTGFNEQYF.

The V and J genes are TRBV13 and TRBJ2-1, with 9 bases matching TRBD1. V gave up 7 bases and J gave up 7 bases; unmatched junction bases: 17. Looked up from germline, CDR1 is PRHDT and CDR2 is FYEKMQ (reference sequence). The CDR3 loop spans 17 amino acids. The CDR3 loop is CASTPGARTGAINEQFF. In DNA, the CDR3 is TGTGCCAGCACCCCGGGGGCTCGGACAGGGGCCATAAATGAGCAGTTCTTC.

This clonotype was observed a few times. The J gene is TRBJ2-7, the V gene TRBV28; D not resolved. V was pared by 3 bases and J by 2 bases, with 11 bases between. Germline-derived CDR1 and CDR2 are MDHEN and SYDVKM. The CDR3 is made up of 14 amino acids. This CDR3 is CASSLVQETYEQYF. CDR3 bases: TGTGCCAGCAGTTTGGTTCAGGAGACCTACGAGCAGTACTTC.

In this sample, this clonotype turned up a few times. CDR3 in DNA: TGTGCCAGCAGTTACGCCGGGACAGGGAGCTCCTACGAGCAGTACTTC. It is translated as CASSYAGTGSSYEQYF. The chain employs TRBV6-5 and TRBJ2-7; 9 bases align to TRBD1. V shed 2 bases and J 0 bases; nucleotides not matched to a gene: 5. This CDR3 has 16 amino acids. Germline loops: CDR1 MNHEY, CDR2 SVGAGI.

There are a few counts of this clonotype. The chain is built from TRBV9 and TRBJ1-5, with TRBD1 matching 9 bases. The germline gives CDR1 SGDLS, CDR2 YYNGEE. The CDR3 extends over 16 amino acids. Unmatched junction bases numbered 11, after V lost 4 bases and J lost 6 bases. The CDR3 bases are TGTGCCAGCAGCACCAGGACAGGGGATCGCCGTCAGCCCCAGCATTTT. The encoded protein is CASSTRTGDRRQPQHF. The whole variable domain, remainder taken from reference TRBV9 and TRBJ1-5, is DSGVTQTPKHLITATGQRVTLRCSPRSGDLSVYWYQQSLDQGLQFLIQYYNGEERAKGNILERFSAQQFPDLHSELNLSSLELGDSALYFCASSTRTGDRRQPQHFGDGTRLSIL.

The chain recombines TRBV5-5 with TRBJ2-2; D is perhaps TRBD1 (5 bases). This CDR3 has 15 amino acids. Per the germline V gene, CDR1 is SGHKS and CDR2 is YYEKEE (reference sequence). V was trimmed by 2 bases and J by 6 bases, leaving 14 bases between them. CDR3 protein: CASSFYARVAGELFF. CDR3 coding DNA: TGTGCCAGCAGCTTTTACGCCAGGGTCGCCGGGGAGCTGTTTTTT. The whole variable domain, filled in from reference TRBV5-5 and TRBJ2-2, reads DAGVTQSPTHLIKTRGQQVTLRCSPISGHKSVSWYQQVLGQGPQFIFQYYEKEERGRGNFPDRFSARQFPNYSSELNVNALLLGDSALYLCASSFYARVAGELFFGEGSRLTVL.

This clonotype was counted a few times. This chain links TRBV4-1 with TRBJ1-4; D uncertain. The CDR3 contains 14 residues. Deletions cut 1 base from V and 5 bases from J, with 8 bases between. CDR1 MGHRA and CDR2 YSYEKL come from the germline V gene. The CDR3, as DNA: TGCGCCAGCAGCCAAGGTCCCCTCAATGAAAAACTGTTTTTT. Translation: CASSQGPLNEKLFF.

This rearrangement joins TRBV12-5 to TRBJ1-1, with D perhaps matching TRBD1 (5 bases). Per germline, CDR1 LGHNT and CDR2 FRNRAP. This CDR3 spans 14 amino acids. V was clipped by 6 bases and J by 7 bases, with 18 bases between them. The CDR3 DNA sequence: TGTGCTAGTGGCCGGACATCTCCCGTCAGTGAAGCTTTCTTT. Its translation: CASGRTSPVSEAFF.

The chain recombines TRBV11-2 with TRBJ2-7, with D uncertain. Trimming cost V 3 bases and J 3 bases, with 9 bases left between them. The CDR3 contains 13 residues. Per the germline V gene, CDR1 is SGHAT and CDR2 is FQNNGV. Here the CDR3 DNA reads TGTGCCAGCAGCTTCGGGCCCCACTACGAGCAGTACTTC. This codes for CASSFGPHYEQYF.

V gene TRBV4-1 combines with J gene TRBJ1-2; TRBD1 matches 8 bases. With V trimmed by 4 bases and J by 0 bases, 10 bases remained unmatched. From germline, CDR1 is MGHRA and CDR2 YSYEKL. This CDR3 has 17 amino acids. CDR3 in DNA: TGCGCCAGCAGCCTCTACCTCGGACAGGGAGCTAACTATGGCTACACCTTC. Translating it yields CASSLYLGQGANYGYTF.

The chain has TRBV27 and TRBJ1-2; D ambiguous. V shed 4 bases and J shed 4 bases, with 13 bases lying between them. The CDR3 consists of 14 residues. CDR1 MNHEY and CDR2 SMNVEV come from the germline V gene (reference sequence). The CDR3 is CASSSLLPGYGYTF. The CDR3 DNA sequence: TGTGCCAGCAGTTCCCTACTGCCTGGCTATGGCTACACCTTC.

This clonotype was counted between two and nine times. This chain links TRBV12-3 or TRBV12-4 with TRBJ2-2; no clear D gene. CDR3 size: 15 residues. The ends were cut back, 6 bases at V and 2 bases at J, with 13 bases in the middle. CDR3 loop: CASSPVWPNTGELFF. CDR3 nucleotides: TGTGCCAGCAGCCCAGTCTGGCCCAACACCGGGGAGCTGTTTTTT.

The sample holds a few counts of this clonotype. The rearrangement links TRBV28 to TRBJ2-5, with D perhaps matching TRBD2 (7 bases). Looked up from germline, CDR1 is MDHEN and CDR2 is SYDVKM. Trimming pared 3 bases from V and 5 bases from J, leaving 13 bases between. The CDR3 covers 14 residues. The CDR3 coding sequence is TGTGCCAGCAGTTTTGGGGGGGCCGAGGAGACCCAGTACTTC. Translating it yields CASSFGGAEETQYF.

The V and J genes are TRBV12-3 or TRBV12-4 and TRBJ2-3; D is perhaps TRBD2 (5 bases). V lost 6 bases and J 0 bases, leaving 16 bases between the germline ends. The length of the CDR3 is 16 residues. CDR3 DNA sequence: TGTGCCAGCAGCACCGGAGGTTACACTAGCACAGATACGCAGTATTTT. Its protein product is CASSTGGYTSTDTQYF.